These 2 T cell receptor beta chains share one sample of origin, sequenced in a study of T cell changes during pregnancy in multiple sclerosis. Repertoires were generated with immunoSEQ multiplex PCR, while TCRdb's copy carries only in-frame clones and drops some. Of 85,000 to 100,000 clones listed, approximately 92% were seen once; the top ten hold more than 2.5%. Specimen: peripheral blood, collected in the first trimester of pregnancy. These TCRs come from a female donor with multiple sclerosis, enrolled in a pregnancy study.

This sequence joins TRBV2 and TRBJ2-3, with D perhaps matching TRBD2 (6 bases). The CDR3 is 15 amino acids. CDR1 and CDR2 (germline): SNHLY, FYNNEI. Deletions cut 7 bases from V and 4 bases from J, with 18 bases between. The CDR3 coding sequence is TGTGCCAGCAAAAGACTAGTCATTCAGTCAGATACGCAGTATTTT. It codes for CASKRLVIQSDTQYF.

The chain joins TRBV18 to TRBJ1-2, with TRBD1 matching 8 bases. Looked up from germline, CDR1 is KGHSH and CDR2 is LQKENI. Germline trimming cut 3 bases from V and 7 bases from J; bases unmatched to any gene: 1. The CDR3 is 12 residues long. In nucleotides, the CDR3 is TGTGCCAGCTCACCGGACAGGGTTGGCTACACCTTC. Its protein is CASSPDRVGYTF.